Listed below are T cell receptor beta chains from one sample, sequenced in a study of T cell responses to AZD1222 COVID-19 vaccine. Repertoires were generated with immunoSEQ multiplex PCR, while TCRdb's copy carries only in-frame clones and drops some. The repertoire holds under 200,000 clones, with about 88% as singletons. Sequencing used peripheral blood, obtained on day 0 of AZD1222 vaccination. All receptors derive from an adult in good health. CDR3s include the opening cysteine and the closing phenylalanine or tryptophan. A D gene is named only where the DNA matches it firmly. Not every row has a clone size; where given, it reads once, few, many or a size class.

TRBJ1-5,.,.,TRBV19,CASSIVLTGNQPQHF,TGTGCCAGTAGTATAGTTTTAACAGGGAATCAGCCCCAGCATTTT
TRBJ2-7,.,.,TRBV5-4,CASSLDWGFSEQYF,TGTGCCAGCAGCTTGGACTGGGGGTTTAGTGAGCAGTACTTC
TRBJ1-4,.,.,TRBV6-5,CASSYEGRGEKLFF,TGTGCCAGCAGTTATGAGGGGAGAGGTGAAAAACTGTTTTTT
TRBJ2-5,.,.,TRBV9,CASSVSGTYVQETQYF,TGTGCCAGCAGCGTATCCGGGACGTATGTTCAAGAGACCCAGTACTTC
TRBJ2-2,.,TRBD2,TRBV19,CASSTIGEGTGELFF,TGTGCCAGTAGTACAATCGGGGAGGGCACCGGGGAGCTGTTTTTT
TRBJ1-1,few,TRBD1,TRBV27,CASRRTGLFVDTEAFF,TGTGCCAGCAGGAGGACAGGGCTATTTGTGGACACTGAAGCTTTCTTT
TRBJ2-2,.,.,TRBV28,CASSSPPLELFF,TGTGCCAGCTCCTCCCCCCCCCTGGAGCTGTTTTTT
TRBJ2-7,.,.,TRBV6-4,CASKTGLSDLDYYYEQYF,TGTGCCAGCAAGACGGGACTCTCAGATTTGGACTACTACTACGAGCAGTACTTC
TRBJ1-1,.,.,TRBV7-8,CASTNRSGNSEAFF,TGTGCCAGCACCAACCGATCCGGGAACTCTGAAGCTTTCTTT
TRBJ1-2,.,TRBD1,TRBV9,CASSVARTGGGYTF,TGTGCCAGCAGCGTAGCTCGGACAGGGGGTGGCTACACCTTC
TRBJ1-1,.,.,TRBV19,CASSSGKNTEAFF,TGTGCCAGTAGTTCAGGCAAGAACACTGAAGCTTTCTTT
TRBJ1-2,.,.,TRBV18,CASSPGTLNYGYTF,TGTGCCAGCTCACCAGGGACACTTAACTATGGCTACACCTTC
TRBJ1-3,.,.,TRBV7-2,CASSPGYSGNTIYF,TGTGCCAGCAGCCCAGGATACTCTGGAAACACCATATATTTT
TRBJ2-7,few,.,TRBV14,CASSHRDLRGYEQYF,TGTGCCAGCAGCCACCGGGACCTTAGGGGCTACGAGCAGTACTTC
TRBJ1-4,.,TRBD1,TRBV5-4,CASSPGGWGPEEKLFF,TGTGCCAGCAGCCCAGGGGGGTGGGGCCCTGAGGAAAAACTGTTTTTT
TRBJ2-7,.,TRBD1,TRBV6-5,CASSYLDRGSFYEQYF,TGTGCCAGCAGTTACCTAGACAGGGGGTCCTTCTACGAGCAGTACTTC
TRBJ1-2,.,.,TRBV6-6,CASSPPNLYGYTF,TGTGCCAGCAGCCCCCCCAACTTATATGGCTACACCTTC
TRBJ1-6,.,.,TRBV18,CASSPPGQYSPLHF,TGTGCCAGCTCACCACCCGGACAGTATTCACCCCTCCACTTT
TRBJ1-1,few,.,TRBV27,CASSLSGANTEAFF,TGTGCCAGCAGTTTATCGGGAGCAAACACTGAAGCTTTCTTT
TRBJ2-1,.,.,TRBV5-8,CASSPELSEHDNEQFF,TGTGCCAGCAGCCCGGAACTTTCGGAGCACGACAATGAGCAGTTCTTC
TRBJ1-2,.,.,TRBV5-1,CASSPWQNHNGYTF,TGCGCCAGCAGCCCGTGGCAGAACCACAATGGCTACACCTTC
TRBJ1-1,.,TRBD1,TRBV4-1,CASSPNRGAEAFF,TGCGCCAGCAGCCCTAACAGGGGGGCTGAAGCTTTCTTT
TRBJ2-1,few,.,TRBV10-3,CAIRGEGDEQFF,TGTGCCATCAGGGGAGAGGGGGATGAGCAGTTCTTC
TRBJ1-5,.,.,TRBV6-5,CASSYSLWVSGQPQHF,TGTGCCAGCAGTTACTCGCTCTGGGTTTCAGGTCAGCCCCAGCATTTT
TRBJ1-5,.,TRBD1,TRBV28,CASSLQGASGQPQHF,TGTGCCAGCAGTCTCCAGGGGGCCTCAGGCCAGCCCCAGCATTTT
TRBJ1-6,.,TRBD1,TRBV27,CASSSPGQGAPLHF,TGTGCCAGCAGTTCGCCGGGACAGGGTGCACCCCTCCACTTT
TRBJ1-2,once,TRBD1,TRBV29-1,CSVEDMGQGYGYTF,TGCAGCGTTGAAGATATGGGACAGGGGTATGGCTACACCTTC
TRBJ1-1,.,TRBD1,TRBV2,CASRVTTGANTEAFF,TGTGCCAGCAGAGTAACCACAGGGGCGAACACTGAAGCTTTCTTT
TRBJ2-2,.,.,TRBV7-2,CASSLVVAGELFF,TGTGCCAGCAGCTTAGTAGTGGCCGGGGAGCTGTTTTTT
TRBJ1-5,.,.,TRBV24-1,CATSPGAGNQPQHF,TGTGCCACCAGTCCGGGGGCCGGCAATCAGCCCCAGCATTTT
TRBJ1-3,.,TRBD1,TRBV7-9,CASSPGTAGNTIYF,TGTGCCAGCAGCCCCGGGACAGCTGGAAACACCATATATTTT
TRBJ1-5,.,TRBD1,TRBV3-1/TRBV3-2,CASSRTGDQPQHF,TGTGCCAGCAGTCGGACAGGGGATCAGCCCCAGCATTTT
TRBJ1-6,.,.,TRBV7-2,CASSLRGPANSPLHF,TGTGCCAGCAGCCTAAGAGGTCCTGCTAATTCACCCCTCCACTTT
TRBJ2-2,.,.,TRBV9,CASSFVRRGGELFF,TGTGCCAGCAGCTTTGTTAGGAGGGGCGGGGAGCTGTTTTTT
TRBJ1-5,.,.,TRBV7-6,CASSLGWSQPQHF,TGTGCCAGCAGCTTAGGGTGGAGTCAGCCCCAGCATTTT
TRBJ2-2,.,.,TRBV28,CASSLGANTGELFF,TGTGCCAGCAGTCTGGGGGCGAACACCGGGGAGCTGTTTTTT
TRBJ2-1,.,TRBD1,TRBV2,CASSEAPGQGYEQFF,TGTGCCAGCAGTGAAGCACCGGGACAGGGGTATGAGCAGTTCTTC
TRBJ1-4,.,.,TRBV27,CASSPRPNNEKLFF,TGTGCCAGCAGCCCTCGACCTAATAATGAAAAACTGTTTTTT
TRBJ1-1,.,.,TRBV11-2,CASSLDRARAPEAFF,TGTGCCAGCAGCTTAGATAGGGCCAGGGCGCCTGAAGCTTTCTTT
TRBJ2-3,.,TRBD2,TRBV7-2,CASSLVFGGAGTDTQYF,TGTGCCAGCAGCTTAGTGTTCGGGGGGGCCGGCACAGATACGCAGTATTTT
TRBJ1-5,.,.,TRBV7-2,CASSLFGNQPQHF,TGTGCCAGCAGCTTATTTGGAAATCAGCCCCAGCATTTT
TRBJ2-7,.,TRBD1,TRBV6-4,CASSVGTGGYEQYF,TGTGCCAGCAGTGTGGGGACAGGGGGCTACGAGCAGTACTTC
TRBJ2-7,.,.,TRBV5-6,CASSSQGPISYEQYF,TGTGCCAGCAGCTCCCAGGGACCGATCTCCTACGAGCAGTACTTC
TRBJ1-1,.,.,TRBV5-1,CASSLGQVGNTEAFF,TGCGCCAGCAGCTTGGGACAGGTTGGGAACACTGAAGCTTTCTTT
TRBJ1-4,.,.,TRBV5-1,CASSDSPGSSGELFF,TGCGCCAGCAGCGACTCGCCCGGATCCTCTGGGGAACTGTTTTTT
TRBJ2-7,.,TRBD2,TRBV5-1,CASSLSSGRTYEQYF,TGCGCCAGCAGCTTATCTAGCGGGAGAACCTACGAGCAGTACTTC
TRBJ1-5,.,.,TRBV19,CASRPDGGNQPQHF,TGTGCCAGTAGGCCTGATGGCGGCAATCAGCCCCAGCATTTT
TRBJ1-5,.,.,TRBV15,CATSRDPRDSNQPQHF,TGTGCCACCAGCAGAGACCCCAGGGATAGCAATCAGCCCCAGCATTTT
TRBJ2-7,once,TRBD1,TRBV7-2,CASSLVDRDSYEQYF,TGTGCCAGCAGCCTAGTGGACAGGGACTCCTACGAGCAGTACTTC
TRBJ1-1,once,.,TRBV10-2,CASSRSMRLNTEAFF,TGCGCCAGCAGTCGCTCGATGAGATTGAACACTGAAGCTTTCTTT
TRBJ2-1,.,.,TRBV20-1,CSARLVPEQFF,TGCAGTGCTAGACTAGTGCCTGAGCAGTTCTTC
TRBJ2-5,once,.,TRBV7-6,CASSLGRQETQYF,TGTGCCAGCAGCTTAGGACGCCAAGAGACCCAGTACTTC
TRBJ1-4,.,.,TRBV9,CASSVGIATNEKLFF,TGTGCCAGCAGCGTAGGGATTGCAACTAATGAAAAACTGTTTTTT
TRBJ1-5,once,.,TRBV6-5,CASTGQGGEPQHF,TGTGCCAGCACTGGGCAGGGAGGCGAGCCCCAGCATTTT